This T cell receptor (beta chain) was profiled in a study of vaccination effects on CD4 cells after COVID-19. Whole-study context: Participants each got two BNT162b2 or mRNA-1273 vaccine doses. Study-level points and caveats: Infection-derived and vaccine-derived clones contracted markedly late after vaccination. Common cold coronaviruses were cross-recognized by only 1 of 255 vaccine-induced clones in healthy vaccinees.

Sequencing was performed with immunoSEQ multiplex PCR; in TCRdb, only in-frame clones are kept and a portion is missing. The sample has about 71,000 clones, 80% seen once. Under the ViraFEST assay, PBMC were stimulated with viral peptide pools so that antigen-specific CD4+ T cells expanded. Sequencing was performed afterwards. Having been cultured for around nine days, the cells underwent CD4+ T cell isolation. The vaccine recipients had no prior SARS-CoV-2 infection, with negative nucleocapsid antibodies. It was with around 10 IU/ml IL-2 and around 10 ug/ml peptides that 1.5 million to 2.5 million PBMC per well were cultured. Concerning this clone itself: Its antigen is unidentified.

V was trimmed by 7 bases and J by 2 bases, leaving 5 bases between them. This CDR3 comprises 11 residues. CDR1 is KGHDR, CDR2 SFDVKD, per germline. The source was CD4+ T cells from PBMCs cultured with SARS-CoV-2 spike peptides, collected before COVID-19 vaccination. This receptor was identified in a human donor who received a COVID-19 vaccine. The V gene is TRBV24-1, the J gene TRBJ2-7; D is unresolved. CDR3 region: CATRTAYEQYV. CDR3 sequence (DNA): TGTGCCACCAGGACTGCCTACGAGCAGTACGTC.